The 24 T cell receptor beta chains below were found in one sample sequenced in a study of beta chain features in type 1 diabetes. Of the isolated RNA, all was reverse transcribed, and so the sequenced material was expressed TCRB transcripts. Profiling relied on immunoSEQ multiplex PCR, and the TCRdb table lists in-frame clones only, not all of them. The sample includes 110,000 to 150,000 clones, around a tenth of them seen just once. The sequencing sample was made of central memory CD4+ T cells from blood. These receptors originate from a man aged 18 to 30 in good health.

Only a few counts were recorded for this clone. The chain links TRBV18 to TRBJ2-5, with D possibly matching TRBD2 (6 bases). The CDR3 runs to 14 residues. Germline V gene sequence: CDR1 KGHSH, CDR2 LQKENI. Trimming took off 2 bases at V and 4 bases at J, with 11 bases between the two ends. CDR3 DNA sequence: TGTGCCAGCTCACCAGTGGGGCGGGGAGAGACCCAGTACTTC. Its protein is CASSPVGRGETQYF.

This clone was seen a handful of times. The V call is TRBV5-1, the J call TRBJ2-3, with 12 positions matching TRBD2. V was clipped by 4 bases and J by 2 bases; unmatched bases: 11. The CDR3 length is 18 residues. CDR1 and CDR2 (germline): SGHRS, YFSETQ. CDR3 DNA: TGCGCCAGCAGCCCGCGTCCGACTAGCGGGGGAAACACAGATACGCAGTATTTT. It yields the protein CASSPRPTSGGNTDTQYF.

This clone was seen just once. The same CDR3 can be traced to other DNA sequences in this sample. The chain links TRBV7-9 to TRBJ2-3, with D uncertain. With 5 bases removed from V and 1 base from J, the gap between germline ends came to 7 bases. The CDR3 has 13 residues. Germline V CDR1 and CDR2: SEHNR, FQNEAQ (reference sequence). The CDR3 DNA reads as TGTGCCAGCAGCCCCACGGGCACAGATACGCAGTATTTT. Its protein is CASSPTGTDTQYF.

This rearrangement joins TRBV28 to TRBJ2-7, with a tentative D call TRBD1 (5 bases). V shed 2 bases and J shed 4 bases, with 6 bases lying between them. The CDR3 sequence is 12 residues long. CDR1 is MDHEN and CDR2 is SYDVKM in the germline V gene. The CDR3 nucleotides read TGTGCCAGCAGTTTAAAGGGGTACGAGCAGTACTTC. Translation: CASSLKGYEQYF.

This clone was found a few times. The rearrangement links TRBV2 to TRBJ2-2, with 8 bases matching TRBD1. The V and J ends lost 2 bases and 1 base, in that order; junction bases with no gene match: 3. CDR3 length: 16 amino acids. Germline loops: CDR1 SNHLY, CDR2 FYNNEI. The CDR3 loop reads CASSELGTGNTGELFF. In nucleotides, the CDR3 is TGTGCCAGCAGTGAACTCGGGACAGGGAACACCGGGGAGCTGTTTTTT.

The chain has TRBV5-6 and TRBJ1-2; D remains ambiguous. The CDR3 extends over 11 amino acids. V lost 3 bases to trimming and J lost 7 bases, with 7 bases between them. Germline loops: CDR1 SGHDT, CDR2 YYEEEE. CDR3 in amino acids: CASSSGFGYTF. In DNA form, the CDR3 reads TGTGCCAGCAGCTCCGGGTTTGGCTACACCTTC.

The chain has TRBV25-1 and TRBJ1-6; TRBD1 is a possible D gene (6 bases). The germline V gene encodes CDR1 MGHDK and CDR2 SYGVNS. Trimming left V 4 bases short and J 6 bases short, with 13 bases between. The CDR3 covers 15 residues. CDR3 sequence (DNA): TGTGCCAGCAGTGGCTCCAGGGGAACTAATTCACCCCTCCACTTT. Amino acid sequence: CASSGSRGTNSPLHF.

This clone has just a few counts. The chain employs TRBV29-1 and TRBJ2-5; possibly TRBD2 for D (6 bases). The CDR3 runs to 13 residues. V was clipped by 6 bases and J by 5 bases, with 16 bases between them. Germline CDR1 and CDR2: SQVTM and ANQGSEA. The CDR3 nucleotides are TGCAGCGTCGCTTGGGGAGGAGGTGAGACCCAGTACTTC. Its protein product is CSVAWGGGETQYF.

This sequence joins TRBV6-4 and TRBJ2-1, with TRBD2 matching 10 bases. J gave up 2 bases and V 3 bases, and 7 bases lay outside the gene matches. Germline V gene data show CDR1 as MRHNA and CDR2 as SNTAGT. The CDR3 length is 17 residues. The CDR3 here is CASSEGSGGATYNEQFF. CDR3 DNA: TGTGCCAGCAGTGAAGGGAGCGGGGGGGCCACCTACAATGAGCAGTTCTTC.

The chain combines TRBV6-6 with TRBJ1-3, with D perhaps matching TRBD1 (5 bases). CDR3 length: 13 amino acids. Trimming took 8 bases from V and 2 from J, leaving 10 bases between them. CDR1 and CDR2 from the germline V gene are MNHNY and SVGAGI (reference sequence). CDR3 sequence (DNA): TGTGCCAGCCGCGAGACAGCTGGAAACACCATATATTTT. The encoded protein is CASRETAGNTIYF.

The chain combines TRBV6-1 with TRBJ1-1, with 7 bases that match TRBD1. Germline-derived CDR1 and CDR2 are MNHNS and SASEGT. This CDR3 has 15 amino acids. V lost 6 bases, J lost 4 bases, and 11 bases stayed unmatched. The CDR3 sequence: CASREDRHSGTEAFF. The CDR3 DNA follows: TGTGCCAGCAGAGAGGACAGGCACAGTGGCACTGAAGCTTTCTTT.

The chain recombines TRBV30 with TRBJ2-1; 14 nucleotides line up with TRBD2. Losses at the gene ends were 2 bases for V and 9 bases for J; bases not matched to a gene: 9. This CDR3 has 16 residues. The germline V gene has CDR1 GTSNPN and CDR2 SVGIG (reference sequence). The CDR3 reads CAWSLQTSGGASEQFF. The CDR3 coding sequence is TGTGCCTGGAGTCTCCAGACTAGCGGGGGGGCCAGTGAGCAGTTCTTC. The full variable domain, with the rest looked up from reference TRBV30 and TRBJ2-1, is SQTIHQWPATLVQPVGSPLSLECTVEGTSNPNLYWYRQAAGRGLQLLFYSVGIGQISSEVPQNLSASRPQDRQFILSSKKLLLSDSGFYLCAWSLQTSGGASEQFFGPGTRLTVL.

This clone was recorded a few times. The chain joins TRBV30 to TRBJ2-5; the D gene is possibly TRBD2 (5 bases). V lost 0 bases and J lost 4, with 6 bases in between. The CDR3 is 12 residues long. The germline V gene has CDR1 GTSNPN and CDR2 SVGIG (reference sequence). This CDR3 reads CAWSVLGETQYF. DNA for the CDR3: TGTGCCTGGAGTGTACTAGGAGAGACCCAGTACTTC.

V usage is TRBV7-9 and J usage is TRBJ2-5, with 8 bases fitting TRBD2. With 4 bases clipped from V and 7 bases from J, the junction kept 14 bases outside the gene matches. The CDR3 runs to 16 residues. Germline V gene lookup returns CDR1 SEHNR and CDR2 FQNEAQ (reference sequence). CDR3 sequence (DNA): TGTGCCAGCAGCTCCGGGGGGGCCACCGAGGGTGGGACCCAGTACTTC. Its translation: CASSSGGATEGGTQYF.

This clone has only a few counts. This chain links TRBV4-3 with TRBJ2-3, with D possibly matching TRBD1 (6 bases). Germline CDR1 and CDR2: LGHNA and YSLEER. The CDR3 contains 15 residues. V was clipped by 0 bases and J by 6 bases, with 13 bases between them. The CDR3 DNA follows: TGCGCCAGCAGCCAAGAGATCAGGGGCCCCGATACGCAGTATTTT. It translates to CASSQEIRGPDTQYF.

The gene calls are TRBV7-2 and TRBJ2-3; D is uncertain. This CDR3 is built from 11 residues. Trimming took 5 bases from V and 5 from J, leaving 5 bases between them. Per germline, CDR1 SGHTA and CDR2 FQGNSA. DNA of the CDR3: TGTGCCAGCAGCGAGAAAGATACGCAGTATTTT. It yields the protein CASSEKDTQYF.

The V and J genes are TRBV6-5 and TRBJ2-5, with 12 bases identical to TRBD1. The CDR3 totals 16 residues. The V and J ends lost 2 bases and 5 bases, in that order; junction bases with no gene match: 6. The V gene's germline CDR1 is MNHEY and CDR2 SVGAGI. CDR3 DNA sequence: TGTGCCAGCAGTTACGGGGACAGGGGGCGAGGGGAGACCCAGTACTTC. Translation: CASSYGDRGRGETQYF.

The rearrangement links TRBV6-5 to TRBJ1-1; tentative D call: TRBD1 (5 bases). This CDR3 spans 13 amino acids. Trimming took off 10 bases at V and 3 bases at J, with 15 bases between the two ends. Per germline, CDR1 MNHEY and CDR2 SVGAGI. CDR3 amino acids: CATNRKWDTEAFF. The CDR3 DNA follows: TGTGCCACCAACAGGAAATGGGACACTGAAGCTTTCTTT.

The gene calls are TRBV7-2 and TRBJ2-3; D gene ambiguous. This CDR3 spans 16 amino acids. Germline CDR1 and CDR2: SGHTA and FQGNSA. With 4 bases removed from V and 2 bases from J, the gap between germline ends came to 16 bases. CDR3 bases: TGTGCCAGCAGCTCGACTCTCAGTATTTCCACAGATACGCAGTATTTT. Residues: CASSSTLSISTDTQYF.

In this sample, this clone turned up a few times. The V gene is TRBV27, the J gene TRBJ2-5, with D possibly being TRBD1 (6 bases). CDR3 length: 13 residues. Germline V gene lookup returns CDR1 MNHEY and CDR2 SMNVEV (reference sequence). The ends were cut back, 4 bases at V and 4 bases at J, with 10 bases in the middle. Here the CDR3 DNA reads TGTGCCAGCAGTTGGGGCAGGGGAGAGACCCAGTACTTC. It translates to CASSWGRGETQYF.

This clone was counted between two and nine times. The V and J genes are TRBV19 and TRBJ2-5; 7 bases line up with TRBD2. Germline-derived CDR1 and CDR2 are LNHDA and SQIVND (reference sequence). The CDR3 totals 14 residues. The V gene end was trimmed by 4 bases and the J gene end by 5 bases; junction bases not matched to a gene: 7. Here the CDR3 DNA reads TGTGCCAGTAGTAGACTAGCTTTTGATGAGACCCAGTACTTC. Its protein is CASSRLAFDETQYF.

This clone showed up just a few times. In DNA, the CDR3 is TGCAGCGTTTTAGGGGGGGTCACAGATACGCAGTATTTT. It is translated as CSVLGGVTDTQYF. V usage is TRBV29-1 and J usage is TRBJ2-3, with D perhaps matching TRBD2 (7 bases). V gave up 5 bases and J gave up 2 bases, with 11 bases separating them. The CDR3 extends over 13 amino acids. The germline V gene encodes CDR1 SQVTM and CDR2 ANQGSEA.

The genes are TRBV11-2 and TRBJ2-2; possible D gene TRBD1, 6 bases. In germline, CDR1 is SGHAT, CDR2 FQNNGV. V shed 1 base and J shed 7 bases, with 10 bases lying between them. There are 14 residues in the CDR3. This CDR3 reads CASSLGPGVGELFF. The CDR3, as DNA: TGTGCCAGCAGCTTAGGCCCAGGGGTCGGGGAGCTGTTTTTT.

The J gene is TRBJ2-2, the V gene TRBV7-3, with TRBD1 as a possible D gene (5 bases). The ends were cut back, 3 bases at V and 8 bases at J, with 7 bases in the middle. CDR1 is SGHTA, CDR2 FQGTGA, per germline. The CDR3 consists of 12 residues. The CDR3 here is CASSFRAGELFF. The CDR3 bases are TGTGCCAGCAGCTTCAGGGCGGGGGAGCTGTTTTTT.